The 29 T cell receptor beta chains reported below all come from one sample, sequenced in a study of OX40 agonist ivuxolimab in advanced cancers. The library came from the immunoSEQ multiplex PCR assay. TCRdb carries this immuneACCESS record with in-frame sequences only. Its versions omit some clonotypes, under half of them owing to an unresolved V gene in the studies checked, with the rest unexplained. Here the sample has some 19,000 clones; nearly 70% occur a single time. The top ten clones comprise 12% of the sample. The specimen was CD4+ or CD8+ T cells sorted from blood, collected in a trial of the OX40 agonist ivuxolimab. Receptors were obtained from an adult with an advanced solid tumor such as melanoma, head and neck, liver or kidney cancer.

The chain joins TRBV5-1 to TRBJ2-7, with D tentatively TRBD1 (7 bases). This CDR3 comprises 14 residues. Per germline, CDR1 SGHRS and CDR2 YFSETQ. V was shortened by 4 bases and J by 5 bases, with 16 bases between the two germline ends. The CDR3 DNA reads as TGCGCCAGCAGCCCGGAAGGCAGGGGGGACGAGCAGTACTTC. Its protein is CASSPEGRGDEQYF.

This chain connects TRBV7-8 to TRBJ2-1; D is perhaps TRBD2 (7 bases). The CDR3 loop spans 17 amino acids. V was clipped by 2 bases and J by 4 bases, with 18 bases between them. The germline CDR1 and CDR2 sequences are SGHVS and FQNEAQ. The CDR3 protein is CASSLSIRGAKYNEQFF. CDR3 DNA sequence: TGTGCCAGCAGCTTATCTATTCGGGGGGCGAAATACAATGAGCAGTTCTTC.

A few counts support this clone. The V gene is TRBV21-1, the J gene TRBJ2-2; the table's D gene call, TRBD1, was not cross checked with the DNA. TRBV21-1 is assigned pseudogene status. There are 15 residues in the CDR3. The CDR3 region is CASRRGQGHTGELFF. CDR3 sequence (DNA): TGTGCCAGCAGAAGGGGGCAGGGACACACCGGGGAGCTGTTTTTT.

Notes on this clone: A far bigger clonotype differs at one base, so this is likely a read error. This chain connects TRBV4-3 to TRBJ2-7; D gene uncertain. Per germline, CDR1 LGHNA and CDR2 YSLEER. The CDR3 extends over 12 amino acids. V was trimmed by 0 bases and J by 6 bases, leaving 6 bases between them. CDR3 region: CASSQDRSEQYF. The CDR3 DNA reads TGCGCCAGCAGCCAAGATCGCAGCGAGCAGTACTTC.

This rearrangement joins TRBV5-4 to TRBJ1-1; 7 nucleotides agree with TRBD1. The V gene end was trimmed by 0 bases and the J gene end by 5 bases; junction bases not matched to a gene: 10. The CDR3 has 16 residues. The germline CDR1 and CDR2 sequences are SGHNT and YYREEE (reference sequence). The CDR3 is CASSLGDSRGVTEAFF. In DNA form, the CDR3 reads TGTGCCAGCAGCTTGGGGGACAGCCGGGGAGTTACTGAAGCTTTCTTT.

This clone has a handful of counts. The chain combines TRBV5-4 with TRBJ2-5, with D tentatively TRBD1 or TRBD2 (5 bases each). The CDR3 runs 15 residues. V was shortened by 2 bases and J by 3 bases, with 14 bases between the two germline ends. The germline gives CDR1 SGHNT, CDR2 YYREEE (reference sequence). CDR3 loop: CASSFLGVVEETQYF. CDR3 nucleotide sequence: TGTGCCAGCAGCTTCTTGGGGGTGGTGGAAGAGACCCAGTACTTC.

This clone counts as medium-sized. The CDR3 region is CASSFTYLTGGSYGYTF. CDR3 DNA sequence: TGCGCCAGCAGCTTCACGTATTTAACAGGGGGCTCCTATGGCTACACCTTC. J is TRBJ1-2 and V is TRBV5-1, with TRBD1 identical over 9 bases. Trimming removed 2 bases from V and 4 bases from J; junction bases left unmatched: 12. There are 17 residues in the CDR3. The germline V gene has CDR1 SGHRS and CDR2 YFSETQ.

The rearrangement joins TRBV27 to TRBJ2-1, with 7 bases identical to TRBD1. Trimming removed 6 bases from V and 7 bases from J; junction bases left unmatched: 3. The CDR3 has 12 amino acids. Germline V gene lookup returns CDR1 MNHEY and CDR2 SMNVEV (reference sequence). In DNA, the CDR3 is TGTGCCAGCAGAACGACAGGGAATGAGCAGTTCTTC. It specifies CASRTTGNEQFF.

J is TRBJ2-7 and V is TRBV7-3; no clear D gene. V lost 6 bases to trimming and J lost 5 bases, with 14 bases between them. The CDR3 length is 13 residues. CDR1 is SGHTA, CDR2 FQGTGA, per germline. The CDR3 nucleotides read TGTGCCAGCAGTTCTCTGTCCGTCCACGAGCAGTACTTC. Protein: CASSSLSVHEQYF.

There are a few counts of this clone. The rearrangement joins TRBV2 to TRBJ2-1; D is uncertain. The CDR3 loop spans 12 amino acids. The V end lost 0 bases, the J end lost 6 bases, and 3 bases lay between the germline ends. The V gene's germline CDR1 is SNHLY and CDR2 FYNNEI. In DNA, the CDR3 is TGTGCCAGCAGTGAAGCGACCAATGAGCAGTTCTTC. Its protein is CASSEATNEQFF.

The rearrangement joins TRBV14 to TRBJ2-3; D not resolved. The CDR3 is 13 amino acids. V lost 4 bases, J lost 5 bases, and 10 bases lay in between. The germline V gene has CDR1 SGHDN and CDR2 FVKESK. The CDR3, as DNA: TGTGCCAGCAGCCCACCTAGTGTAGATACGCAGTATTTT. Protein: CASSPPSVDTQYF.

The chain is built from TRBV19 and TRBJ2-7; D ambiguous. Per the germline V gene, CDR1 is LNHDA and CDR2 is SQIVND (reference sequence). The CDR3 has 15 amino acids. V lost 0 bases and J 0 bases, leaving 9 bases between the germline ends. Here the CDR3 reads CASSIDHLRSYEQYF. The CDR3 DNA reads as TGTGCCAGTAGTATAGACCATTTACGCTCCTACGAGCAGTACTTC.

The gene calls are TRBV10-3 and TRBJ2-7; a possible D gene is TRBD2 (6 bases). Trimming took off 5 bases at V and 2 bases at J, with 16 bases between the two ends. This CDR3 spans 15 amino acids. Germline-derived CDR1 and CDR2 are ENHRY and SYGVKD. The CDR3 coding sequence is TGTGCCATCAGTCCGGGGACGGGAGAAACCTACGAGCAGTACTTC. Residues: CAISPGTGETYEQYF.

The chain couples TRBV18 to TRBJ2-7, with D tentatively TRBD1 (7 bases). Trimming shortened V by 6 bases and J by 4 bases, and 13 bases separated the two germline ends. The V gene's germline CDR1 is KGHSH and CDR2 LQKENI. This CDR3 comprises 13 residues. CDR3 DNA sequence: TGTGCCAGCTCTCCCCCAGGGGGGTACGAGCAGTACTTC. Translation: CASSPPGGYEQYF.

This chain's CDR3 is CASSQDRANTGELFF. CDR3 nucleotide sequence: TGCGCCAGCAGCCAAGACAGGGCGAACACCGGGGAGCTGTTTTTT. V gene TRBV4-3 combines with J gene TRBJ2-2; a weak D match, TRBD1 (5 bases). The CDR3 is 15 residues long. V lost 0 bases and J 0 bases, leaving 5 bases between the germline ends. Germline V lookup: CDR1 LGHNA, CDR2 YSLEER.

The chain links TRBV6-1 to TRBJ1-4; 9 bases are a match to TRBD1. The junction had 8 bases not matched to a gene; V was cut back by 7 bases and J by 8 bases. From germline, CDR1 is MNHNS and CDR2 SASEGT. The CDR3 extends over 14 amino acids. CDR3 nucleotide sequence: TGTGCCAGCAACTACGGGACAGGGACCGAAAAACTGTTTTTT. It specifies CASNYGTGTEKLFF.

This clone came up a few times. This chain links TRBV7-9 with TRBJ2-4, with 9 bases lining up with TRBD2. The germline CDR1 and CDR2 sequences are SEHNR and FQNEAQ (reference sequence). This CDR3 has 16 residues. With 5 bases clipped from V and 6 bases from J, the junction kept 11 bases outside the gene matches. The CDR3 is CASSRGLGAGGNIQYF. CDR3 nucleotides: TGTGCCAGCAGCCGAGGCCTCGGAGCGGGAGGAAACATTCAGTACTTC.

The rearrangement uses TRBV5-1 and TRBJ1-2; D is perhaps TRBD1 (6 bases). V was shortened by 2 bases and J by 6 bases, with 11 bases between the two germline ends. There are 13 residues in the CDR3. CDR1 and CDR2 (germline): SGHRS, YFSETQ. CDR3 residues: CASSFSGVDGYTF. CDR3 DNA: TGCGCCAGCAGCTTCTCAGGGGTGGATGGCTACACCTTC.

This chain uses TRBV6-5 with TRBJ1-1; D may be TRBD1 (6 bases). Trimming removed 2 bases from V and 7 bases from J, with 8 bases in between. The germline V gene has CDR1 MNHEY and CDR2 SVGAGI. This CDR3 spans 12 amino acids. CDR3 nucleotide sequence: TGTGCCAGCAGTTACGGGGGCCGTGAAGCTTTCTTT. This codes for CASSYGGREAFF.

The CDR3 DNA follows: TGCGCCAGCAGCCGAGACGGACTGAACACTGAAGCTTTCTTT. It translates to CASSRDGLNTEAFF. The V gene is TRBV4-1, the J gene TRBJ1-1; D remains unclear. The V gene's germline CDR1 is MGHRA and CDR2 YSYEKL. The CDR3 runs 14 residues. Trimming took off 4 bases at V and 0 bases at J, with 9 bases between the two ends.

This clone was detected only a few times. J is TRBJ1-2 and V is TRBV4-2; 7 nucleotides match TRBD1. This CDR3 region has 15 residues. V was pared by 5 bases and J by 3 bases, with 9 bases of the junction left unmatched. Germline values: CDR1 LGHNA, CDR2 YNFKEQ. The DNA for the CDR3 is TGTGCCAGCAGCACCAGGGGGGAAGGGTACTATGGCTACACCTTC. Protein: CASSTRGEGYYGYTF.

This clone came up a few times. The chain joins TRBV7-8 to TRBJ2-2; 7 positions agree with TRBD1. The CDR3 is 14 residues long. Germline CDR1 and CDR2: SGHVS and FQNEAQ. The junction had 6 bases not matched to a gene; V was cut back by 5 bases and J by 6 bases. The CDR3 DNA follows: TGTGCCAGCAGCGGAAGGGACAGCGCCGGGGAGCTGTTTTTT. Translation: CASSGRDSAGELFF.

The genes are TRBV28 and TRBJ2-1; possibly TRBD2 for D (5 bases). V lost 2 bases, J lost 7 bases, and 15 bases lay in between. The CDR3 consists of 15 residues. Germline V gives CDR1 MDHEN, CDR2 SYDVKM. The CDR3 sequence: CASSLSGGVTNEQFF. The CDR3 region has the DNA TGTGCCAGCAGTTTAAGCGGAGGAGTTACTAATGAGCAGTTCTTC. The full variable domain, completed using reference TRBV28 and TRBJ2-1, is DVKVTQSSRYLVKRTGEKVFLECVQDMDHENMFWYRQDPGLGLRLIYFSYDVKMKEKGDIPEGYSVSREKKERFSLILESASTNQTSMYLCASSLSGGVTNEQFFGPGTRLTVL.

The rearrangement links TRBV13 to TRBJ2-7, with a weak D call TRBD2 (6 bases). This CDR3 is built from 15 residues. V gave up 5 bases and J gave up 6 bases, with 20 bases separating them. Germline-derived CDR1 and CDR2 are PRHDT and FYEKMQ (reference sequence). This CDR3 is CASSPEGRGGSEQYF. CDR3 DNA sequence: TGTGCCAGCAGCCCAGAGGGAAGGGGAGGATCCGAGCAGTACTTC. Full variable domain (missing parts from reference TRBV13 and TRBJ2-7): AAGVIQSPRHLIKEKRETATLKCYPIPRHDTVYWYQQGPGQDPQFLISFYEKMQSDKGSIPDRFSAQQFSDYHSELNMSSLELGDSALYFCASSPEGRGGSEQYFGPGTRLTVT.

This clone was detected a few times. The CDR3 sequence is CASSSLVVDGYTF. CDR3 DNA sequence: TGTGCCAGTAGTTCCCTTGTCGTAGATGGCTACACCTTC. J is TRBJ1-2 and V is TRBV19; the D is unclear. Trimming removed 5 bases from V and 6 bases from J, with 13 bases in between. The CDR3 is made up of 13 amino acids. The V gene's germline CDR1 is LNHDA and CDR2 SQIVND (reference sequence).

This clone was seen a single time. The chain couples TRBV10-3 to TRBJ2-7, with D perhaps matching TRBD1 (8 bases). The CDR3 consists of 15 residues. In germline, CDR1 is ENHRY, CDR2 SYGVKD. Trimming cost V 8 bases and J 3 bases, with 20 bases left between them. The CDR3: CAIFSQTGEGYEQYF. In nucleotides, the CDR3 is TGTGCCATCTTCTCCCAGACAGGGGAGGGCTACGAGCAGTACTTC.

The chain is built from TRBV6-4 and TRBJ2-2, with 11 bases identical to TRBD2. Germline assignment: CDR1 MRHNA and CDR2 SNTAGT. CDR3 size: 15 residues. V shed 4 bases and J 5 bases; nucleotides not matched to a gene: 3. The CDR3 DNA is TGTGCCAGCAGTGCACTAGCGGGAGTAACCGGGGAGCTGTTTTTT. This translates into CASSALAGVTGELFF.

The chain couples TRBV10-3 to TRBJ2-2; possibly TRBD1 for D (6 bases). Trimming took 2 bases from V and 2 from J, leaving 15 bases between them. The CDR3 is 17 amino acids. Germline lookup yields CDR1 ENHRY and CDR2 SYGVKD. The CDR3 spells CAISEIRTEFNTGELFF. The DNA for the CDR3 is TGTGCCATCAGTGAGATACGGACAGAGTTTAACACCGGGGAGCTGTTTTTT.

This clone was observed a few times. The chain employs TRBV4-1 and TRBJ2-1; 12 bases align to TRBD2. Trimming at V came to 1 base and at J to 9 bases, leaving 1 base not matched to a gene. The CDR3 spans 14 residues. From germline, CDR1 is MGHRA and CDR2 YSYEKL. CDR3 in DNA: TGCGCCAGCAGCCAAGGACTAGCGGGAGTTGAGCAGTTCTTC. Translation gives CASSQGLAGVEQFF.